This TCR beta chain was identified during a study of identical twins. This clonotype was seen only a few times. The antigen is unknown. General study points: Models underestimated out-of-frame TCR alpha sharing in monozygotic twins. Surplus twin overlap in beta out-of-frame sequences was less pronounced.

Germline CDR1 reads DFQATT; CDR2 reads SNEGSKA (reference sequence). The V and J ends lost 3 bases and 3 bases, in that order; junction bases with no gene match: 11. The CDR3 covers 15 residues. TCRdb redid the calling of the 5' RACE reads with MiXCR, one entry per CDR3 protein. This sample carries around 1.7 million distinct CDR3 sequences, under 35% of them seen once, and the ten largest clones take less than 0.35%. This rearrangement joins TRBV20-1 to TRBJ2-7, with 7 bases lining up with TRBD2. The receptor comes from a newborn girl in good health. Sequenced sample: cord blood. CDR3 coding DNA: TGCAGTGCTAGGGGTACTAGCGCTCCCATCTACGAGCAGTACTTC. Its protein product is CSARGTSAPIYEQYF.